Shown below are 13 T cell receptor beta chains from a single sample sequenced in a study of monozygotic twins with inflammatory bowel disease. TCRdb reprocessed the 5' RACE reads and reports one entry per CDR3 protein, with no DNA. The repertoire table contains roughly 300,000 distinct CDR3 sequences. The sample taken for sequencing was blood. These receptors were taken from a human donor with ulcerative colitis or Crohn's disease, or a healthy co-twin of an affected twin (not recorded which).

CDR3 residues: CASSLASGPLNNEQFF. The V and J genes are TRBV7-8 and TRBJ2-1; TCRdb selects TRBD1, and the lack of DNA leaves this call unchecked. The V gene's germline CDR1 is SGHVS and CDR2 FQNEAQ. The CDR3 runs 16 residues.

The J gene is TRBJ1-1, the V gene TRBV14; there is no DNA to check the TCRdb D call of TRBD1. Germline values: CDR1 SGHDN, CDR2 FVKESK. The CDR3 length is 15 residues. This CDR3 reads CASSQAGHPNTEAFF.

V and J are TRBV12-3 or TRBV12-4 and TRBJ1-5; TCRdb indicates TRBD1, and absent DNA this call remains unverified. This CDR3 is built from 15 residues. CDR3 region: CASSLGGLSNQPQHF.

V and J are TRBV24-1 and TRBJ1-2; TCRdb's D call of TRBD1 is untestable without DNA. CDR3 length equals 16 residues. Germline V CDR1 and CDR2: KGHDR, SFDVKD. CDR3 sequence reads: CATSEAGQGGIYGYTF.

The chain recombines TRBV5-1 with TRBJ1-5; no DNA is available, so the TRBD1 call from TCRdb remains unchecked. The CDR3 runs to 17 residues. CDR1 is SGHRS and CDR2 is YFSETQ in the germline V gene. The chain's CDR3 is CASSSGELGGGLQPQHF.

Here the CDR3 reads CASSISPGETQYF. This chain uses TRBV5-1 with TRBJ2-5; TCRdb calls TRBD1, which cannot be checked without DNA. Germline CDR1 is SGHRS and CDR2 is YFSETQ. The CDR3 is made up of 13 amino acids. The full variable domain, with the rest looked up from reference TRBV5-1 and TRBJ2-5, is KAGVTQTPRYLIKTRGQQVTLSCSPISGHRSVSWYQQTPGQGLQFLFEYFSETQRNKGNFPGRFSGRQFSNSRSEMNVSTLELGDSALYLCASSISPGETQYFGPGTRLLVL.

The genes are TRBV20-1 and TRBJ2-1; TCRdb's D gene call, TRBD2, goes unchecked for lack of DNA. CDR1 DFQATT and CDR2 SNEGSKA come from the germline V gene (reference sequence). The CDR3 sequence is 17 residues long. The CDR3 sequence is CSARSPGLAMRIHEQFF.

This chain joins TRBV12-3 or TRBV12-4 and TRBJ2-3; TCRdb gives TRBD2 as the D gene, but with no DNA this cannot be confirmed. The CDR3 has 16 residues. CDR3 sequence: CASTPRIGGGTDTQYF.

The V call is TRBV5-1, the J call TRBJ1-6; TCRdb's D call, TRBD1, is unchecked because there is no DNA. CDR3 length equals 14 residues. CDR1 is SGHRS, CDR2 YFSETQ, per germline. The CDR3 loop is CASSLENRGSPLHF.

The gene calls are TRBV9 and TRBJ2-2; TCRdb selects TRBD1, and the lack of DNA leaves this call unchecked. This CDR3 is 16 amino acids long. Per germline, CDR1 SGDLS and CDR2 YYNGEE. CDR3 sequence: CASSVVGGSNTGVLFF.

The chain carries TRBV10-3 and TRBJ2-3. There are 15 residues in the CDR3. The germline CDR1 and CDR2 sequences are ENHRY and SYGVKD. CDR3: CAIRQGRSSTDTQYF.

CDR3 sequence: CATSDGGLTDTQYF. The V call is TRBV24-1, the J call TRBJ2-3; TCRdb indicates TRBD1, and absent DNA this call remains unverified. Germline values: CDR1 KGHDR, CDR2 SFDVKD. The CDR3 is 14 residues long.

The CDR3 loop is CASSHDLIGYEQYF. The chain carries TRBV4-2 and TRBJ2-7. CDR1 is LGHNA, CDR2 YNFKEQ, per germline. CDR3 length: 14 residues.